Below, 31 T cell receptor beta chains from the same sample are listed, as sequenced in a study of T-cell reconstitution after alpha-beta-depleted transplantation in children. Unique molecular identifiers tagged the TCRbeta library. Using its own MiXCR run on the PCR reads, TCRdb lists one record per CDR3 protein. The sample carries around 960,000 distinct CDR3 sequences, less than 30% recorded once. The sequencing used PBMCs, mostly from graft donor cells, collected 360 days after TCRalphabeta/CD19-depleted stem cell transplant. These receptors all come from a boy under two years old who had a stem cell transplant for SCID, so the T cells may come from the graft donor.

The chain uses TRBV12-3 or TRBV12-4 and TRBJ2-1; 10 bases are a match to TRBD2. The CDR3 is 17 amino acids. The ends lost 8 bases at V and 9 bases at J; junction bases unmatched: 19. The chain's CDR3 is CASHPGQVQRGGGEQFF. The CDR3, as DNA: TGTGCCAGCCATCCTGGGCAAGTCCAGCGGGGGGGTGGTGAGCAGTTCTTC.

A few counts support this clonotype. V gene TRBV20-1 combines with J gene TRBJ2-3, with 11 nucleotides matching TRBD2. The CDR3 spans 14 residues. CDR1 DFQATT and CDR2 SNEGSKA come from the germline V gene (reference sequence). The CDR3 DNA reads TGCAGCTTCCCTAGCGGGGGGCCTACAGATACGCAGTATTTT. Protein: CSFPSGGPTDTQYF.

Only one count was recorded for this clonotype. The chain is built from TRBV7-4 and TRBJ2-4; D unclear. CDR1 is SGHVT, CDR2 SQSDAQ, per germline. The CDR3 has 19 residues. The germline V and J ends were trimmed by 5 bases and 0 bases, with 23 bases remaining between them. The CDR3 DNA reads TGTGCCAGCAGCGCGTTACCACGCTCCCTTTTTCTAGCCAAAAACATTCAGTACTTC. Translating gives CASSALPRSLFLAKNIQYF.

CDR3 residues: CASSLMLGATGGNTQYF. The DNA for the CDR3 is TGTGCCAGCAGCTTAATGCTCGGTGCGACGGGGGGAAATACGCAGTATTTT. This rearrangement joins TRBV7-6 to TRBJ2-3, with 7 bases matching TRBD2. Per germline, CDR1 SGHVS and CDR2 FNYEAQ. The length of the CDR3 is 17 residues. V was clipped by 2 bases and J by 7 bases; unmatched bases: 15.

This clonotype was observed a handful of times. This sequence joins TRBV28 and TRBJ1-6; TRBD1 aligns across 7 bases. Losses at the gene ends were 10 bases for V and 8 bases for J; bases not matched to a gene: 5. Germline assignment: CDR1 MDHEN and CDR2 SYDVKM. The CDR3 extends over 12 amino acids. DNA for the CDR3: TGTGCCACCGGGACAGCCTATTCACCCCTCCACTTT. Encoded protein: CATGTAYSPLHF.

The V call is TRBV5-1, the J call TRBJ2-3; D not certain. This CDR3 spans 13 amino acids. Trimming removed 6 bases at V and 3 bases at J, with 11 bases between. Germline V gives CDR1 SGHRS, CDR2 YFSETQ. The CDR3 bases are TGCGCCAGCACTTTCGCTGGTACAGATACGCAGTATTTT. Amino acids: CASTFAGTDTQYF.

This clonotype was seen only a few times. The chain couples TRBV7-2 to TRBJ1-6; unclear D gene. The CDR3 totals 13 residues. From germline, CDR1 is SGHTA and CDR2 FQGNSA. V dropped 5 bases and J dropped 7 bases, with 9 bases sitting between them. The CDR3 coding sequence is TGTGCCAGCAGCAGACGGACCAATTCACCCCTCCACTTT. Its translation: CASSRRTNSPLHF. The complete variable domain, with remaining parts taken from reference TRBV7-2 and TRBJ1-6, reads GAGVSQSPSNKVTEKGKDVELRCDPISGHTALYWYRQSLGQGLEFLIYFQGNSAPDKSGLPSDRFSAERTGGSVSTLTIQRTQQEDSAVYLCASSRRTNSPLHFGNGTRLTVT.

V usage is TRBV20-1 and J usage is TRBJ1-1, with TRBD1 identical over 8 bases. V was clipped by 6 bases and J by 0 bases; unmatched bases: 9. The CDR3 is 15 amino acids. Per germline, CDR1 DFQATT and CDR2 SNEGSKA (reference sequence). The CDR3 DNA sequence: TGCAGTGCCCCCAGACAGGGGACCATGAACACTGAAGCTTTCTTT. Its translation: CSAPRQGTMNTEAFF.

The genes are TRBV7-9 and TRBJ2-3; unclear D gene. V was clipped by 10 bases and J by 4 bases, with 12 bases between them. The germline CDR1 and CDR2 sequences are SEHNR and FQNEAQ (reference sequence). The CDR3 is 12 residues long. CDR3 sequence (DNA): TGTGCCACCCGTGGGTCGGCAGATACGCAGTATTTT. Amino acid sequence: CATRGSADTQYF.

The chain joins TRBV15 to TRBJ2-6; D call uncertain. CDR1 is LNHNV and CDR2 is YYDKDF in the germline V gene (reference sequence). Trimming removed 3 bases from V and 0 bases from J, with 12 bases in between. The CDR3 totals 17 residues. CDR3 loop: CATSRVGIPSGANVLTF. The CDR3 nucleotides read TGTGCCACCAGCAGGGTAGGGATCCCCTCTGGGGCCAACGTCCTGACTTTC. Filled out from reference TRBV15 and TRBJ2-6, the complete variable domain reads DAMVIQNPRYQVTQFGKPVTLSCSQTLNHNVMYWYQQKSSQAPKLLFHYYDKDFNNEADTPDNFQSRRPNTSFCFLDIRSPGLGDTAMYLCATSRVGIPSGANVLTFGAGSRLTVL.

The V gene is TRBV7-8, the J gene TRBJ2-3; possibly TRBD2 for D (6 bases). The germline V gene has CDR1 SGHVS and CDR2 FQNEAQ. This CDR3 has 16 amino acids. V gave up 7 bases and J gave up 4 bases, with 21 bases separating them. The CDR3 spells CASTHWGGLGADTQYF. For the CDR3, the DNA is TGTGCCAGCACCCATTGGGGAGGCCTCGGGGCAGATACGCAGTATTTT.

This clonotype was seen a handful of times. The V and J genes are TRBV24-1 and TRBJ1-1; perhaps TRBD1 as D (6 bases). The germline gives CDR1 KGHDR, CDR2 SFDVKD. The length of the CDR3 is 14 residues. V shed 4 bases and J shed 3 bases, with 11 bases lying between them. CDR3 coding DNA: TGTGCCACCAGTGAGTGGACAGCCTACACTGAAGCTTTCTTT. Its protein is CATSEWTAYTEAFF.

The chain recombines TRBV29-1 with TRBJ2-1, with D hard to call. This CDR3 contains 11 residues. With 4 bases removed from V and 8 bases from J, the gap between germline ends came to 9 bases. Per the germline V gene, CDR1 is SQVTM and CDR2 is ANQGSEA. The chain's CDR3 is CSVVVVDEQFF. The CDR3 DNA is TGCAGCGTTGTGGTCGTCGATGAGCAGTTCTTC.

The chain couples TRBV6-2 or TRBV6-3 to TRBJ1-4; D is perhaps TRBD1 (5 bases). Trimming shortened V by 2 bases and J by 7 bases, and 17 bases separated the two germline ends. CDR1 and CDR2 (germline): MNHEY, SVGEGT. This CDR3 contains 16 residues. CDR3 sequence reads: CASSYQRDGAREKLFF. CDR3 nucleotides: TGTGCCAGCAGTTACCAAAGGGATGGGGCGCGTGAAAAACTGTTTTTT.

This clonotype was counted a few times. CDR3 in amino acids: CASSLVASGGTYEQYF. CDR3 in DNA: TGTGCCAGCAGCTTAGTGGCTAGCGGGGGGACCTACGAGCAGTACTTC. The chain recombines TRBV7-2 with TRBJ2-7; TRBD2 matches 11 bases. This CDR3 spans 16 amino acids. V lost 1 base, J lost 2 bases, and 4 bases stayed unmatched. Germline CDR1 SGHTA, CDR2 FQGNSA.

This clonotype was seen repeatedly, ten times or more. This sequence joins TRBV12-3 or TRBV12-4 and TRBJ2-3; 10 bases align to TRBD2. The CDR3 loop spans 16 amino acids. V lost 3 bases, J lost 0 bases, and 3 bases stayed unmatched. The CDR3 sequence: CASSLVAGGSTDTQYF. In nucleotides, the CDR3 is TGTGCCAGCAGTTTGGTAGCGGGGGGCAGCACAGATACGCAGTATTTT.

The chain carries TRBV15 and TRBJ1-4; 9 positions match TRBD1. The CDR3 runs to 16 residues. V dropped 5 bases and J dropped 3; count of bases not matched to a gene: 7. Germline CDR1 is LNHNV and CDR2 is YYDKDF (reference sequence). CDR3 residues: CATSGTGSVANEKLFF. In nucleotides, the CDR3 is TGTGCCACCAGCGGGACAGGGTCCGTCGCTAATGAAAAACTGTTTTTT.

The chain recombines TRBV5-1 with TRBJ1-2; 7 bases fit TRBD1. The CDR3 runs to 15 residues. The ends lost 0 bases at V and 8 bases at J; junction bases unmatched: 10. Germline-derived CDR1 and CDR2 are SGHRS and YFSETQ. The CDR3 protein is CASSLGGQALWGYTF. In DNA form, the CDR3 reads TGCGCCAGCAGCTTGGGTGGACAGGCCCTATGGGGCTACACCTTC.

The genes are TRBV7-9 and TRBJ2-7; D unresolved. This CDR3 has 15 residues. Germline CDR1 reads SEHNR; CDR2 reads FQNEAQ (reference sequence). V dropped 7 bases and J dropped 1 base, with 17 bases sitting between them. The CDR3 is CASTRAEAASYEQYF. The CDR3 DNA is TGTGCCAGCACCCGTGCCGAGGCAGCATCCTACGAGCAGTACTTC.

This clonotype came up a few times. The genes are TRBV5-8 and TRBJ2-5; TRBD1 matches at 9 bases. V shed 4 bases, J shed 6 bases, and the junction held 10 bases outside the gene matches. Looked up from germline, CDR1 is SGHTS and CDR2 is YDEGEE. The CDR3 spans 15 residues. The CDR3 loop reads CASSPGTGLPQTQYF. CDR3 in DNA: TGTGCCAGCAGCCCAGGGACAGGGCTGCCCCAGACCCAGTACTTC. Full variable domain (missing parts from reference TRBV5-8 and TRBJ2-5): EAGVTQSPTHLIKTRGQQATLRCSPISGHTSVYWYQQALGLGLQFLLWYDEGEERNRGNFPPRFSGRQFPNYSSELNVNALELEDSALYLCASSPGTGLPQTQYFGPGTRLLVL.

The chain couples TRBV20-1 to TRBJ2-7; 16 bases are a match to TRBD2. This CDR3 comprises 15 residues. Germline CDR1 and CDR2: DFQATT and SNEGSKA (reference sequence). V gave up 6 bases and J gave up 7 bases; unmatched junction bases: 9. The CDR3 nucleotides read TGCAGTGCCATAGGGACTAGCGGGGGGGCCTGGGAGCAGTACTTC. This sequence encodes CSAIGTSGGAWEQYF.

This clonotype was observed a few times. The chain recombines TRBV20-1 with TRBJ1-5, with D tentatively TRBD1 (6 bases). Germline CDR1 DFQATT, CDR2 SNEGSKA (reference sequence). This CDR3 is built from 13 residues. V was shortened by 6 bases and J by 4 bases, with 13 bases between the two germline ends. CDR3: CSAIGGPNQPQHF. As DNA, the CDR3 is TGCAGTGCCATCGGGGGGCCAAATCAGCCCCAGCATTTT.

This chain links TRBV20-1 with TRBJ1-2; D is unclear. Germline V gene lookup returns CDR1 DFQATT and CDR2 SNEGSKA (reference sequence). This CDR3 is built from 13 residues. V lost 5 bases, J lost 4 bases, and 14 bases lay in between. CDR3 region: CSAGRTGSYGYTF. The CDR3 DNA is TGCAGTGCTGGCAGGACGGGAAGCTATGGCTACACCTTC.

This chain links TRBV7-2 with TRBJ2-1, with TRBD1 identical over 9 bases. Germline V gene lookup returns CDR1 SGHTA and CDR2 FQGNSA. Trimming at V came to 5 bases and at J to 2 bases, leaving 4 bases not matched to a gene. This CDR3 spans 15 amino acids. In nucleotides, the CDR3 is TGTGCCAGCAGCCTAAACAGGGGGCCCTACAATGAGCAGTTCTTC. This encodes CASSLNRGPYNEQFF.

This clonotype was counted between two and nine times. This sequence joins TRBV5-1 and TRBJ2-2; D is unclear. This CDR3 has 15 amino acids. Trimming shortened V by 3 bases and J by 3 bases, and 12 bases separated the two germline ends. Looked up from germline, CDR1 is SGHRS and CDR2 is YFSETQ. CDR3 loop: CASSYRASDTGELFF. CDR3 nucleotide sequence: TGCGCCAGCAGCTACCGGGCGTCGGACACCGGGGAGCTGTTTTTT.

The J gene is TRBJ2-2, the V gene TRBV20-1, with D possibly matching TRBD2 (5 bases). Deletions cut 2 bases from V and 2 bases from J, with 12 bases between. The CDR3 spans 15 residues. CDR1 and CDR2 from the germline V gene are DFQATT and SNEGSKA (reference sequence). CDR3 nucleotides: TGCAGTGCTAGAAAGGAGACTACAAACACCGGGGAGCTGTTTTTT. It specifies CSARKETTNTGELFF.

The rearrangement uses TRBV20-1 and TRBJ2-7; 9 bases line up with TRBD1. Germline CDR1 reads DFQATT; CDR2 reads SNEGSKA (reference sequence). The CDR3 spans 15 residues. V shed 2 bases and J 2 bases; nucleotides not matched to a gene: 7. This CDR3 reads CSARKPRDRAYEQYF. Written as DNA, the CDR3 is TGCAGTGCTAGAAAACCCCGGGACAGGGCCTACGAGCAGTACTTC.

This clonotype was picked up a small number of times. CDR3 nucleotides: TGTGCCAGCAGCCAAGAGAGGGGACTAGCACACCGTCGGACCCAGTACTTC. Translated, it gives CASSQERGLAHRRTQYF. V usage is TRBV3-1 and J usage is TRBJ2-5; TRBD2 aligns across 9 bases. The length of the CDR3 is 17 residues. V was clipped by 0 bases and J by 7 bases; unmatched bases: 12. The germline gives CDR1 LGHDT, CDR2 YNNKEL (reference sequence).

This clonotype was observed a handful of times. V is TRBV20-1 and J is TRBJ2-1; 12 nucleotides match TRBD2. With 3 bases clipped from V and 6 bases from J, the junction kept 6 bases outside the gene matches. Germline V gene data show CDR1 as DFQATT and CDR2 as SNEGSKA (reference sequence). The CDR3 consists of 15 residues. CDR3 nucleotide sequence: TGCAGTGCTAGCCCACTAGCGGGGGGTATCAATGAGCAGTTCTTC. This encodes CSASPLAGGINEQFF.

This clonotype has just a few counts. This chain connects TRBV7-9 to TRBJ2-5, with D perhaps being TRBD1 or TRBD2 (5 bases each). V was trimmed by 0 bases and J by 5 bases, leaving 13 bases between them. Germline V lookup: CDR1 SEHNR, CDR2 FQNEAQ (reference sequence). The CDR3 loop spans 15 amino acids. In DNA, the CDR3 is TGTGCCAGCAGCTTAGCATCAGTGGGGACGGAGACCCAGTACTTC. Translation gives CASSLASVGTETQYF.

V usage is TRBV28 and J usage is TRBJ2-7, with 7 positions matching TRBD1. Germline V CDR1 and CDR2: MDHEN, SYDVKM. The CDR3 covers 14 residues. With V trimmed by 6 bases and J by 3 bases, 8 bases remained unmatched. The CDR3 sequence is CASRPPGGDYEQYF. The DNA of the CDR3 is TGTGCCAGCAGACCTCCAGGGGGAGACTACGAGCAGTACTTC.